This paragraph reports one T cell receptor (beta chain). The antigen is unknown. The repertoire was sequenced with immunoSEQ multiplex PCR; TCRdb's copy has only in-frame clones and lacks some. This sample has about 180,000 clones, with 80% to 90% found just once. The data stem from a study of cytomegalovirus exposure and HLA in healthy donors. Study in general: It was reported in a later analysis that the same platform had been used for the 120 validation repertoires as for the approximately 730 first-cohort repertoires. General study findings and limits: It was reportedly the case that the classifier diagnosed cytomegalovirus status with high specificity and sensitivity. The study designated fewer than 200 TCR beta chains cytomegalovirus-associated. Whilst most TCR sequences proved rare, a subset of public TCRs occurred across many donors.

The TCR was taken from a young woman in good health and CMV-seronegative. Source material: PBMCs.

The CDR3 DNA follows: TGTGCCAGTAGTACCAACGCCCAGGGAGGCTATGGCTACACCTTC. Its protein product is CASSTNAQGGYGYTF. V is TRBV19 and J is TRBJ1-2, with a tentative D call TRBD1 (5 bases). Trimming took off 4 bases at V and 4 bases at J, with 16 bases between the two ends. The CDR3 is made up of 15 amino acids. Germline assignment: CDR1 LNHDA and CDR2 SQIVND (reference sequence).